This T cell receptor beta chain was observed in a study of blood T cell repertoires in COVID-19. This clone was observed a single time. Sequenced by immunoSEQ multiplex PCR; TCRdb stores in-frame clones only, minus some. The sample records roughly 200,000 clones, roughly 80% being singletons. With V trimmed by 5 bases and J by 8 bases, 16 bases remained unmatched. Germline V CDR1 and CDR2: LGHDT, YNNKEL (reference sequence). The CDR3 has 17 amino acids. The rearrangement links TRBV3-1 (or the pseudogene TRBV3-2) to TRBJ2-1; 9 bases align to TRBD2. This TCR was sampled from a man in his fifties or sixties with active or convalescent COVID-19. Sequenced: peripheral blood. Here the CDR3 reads CASSYKGPLAGADEQFF. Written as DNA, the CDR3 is TGTGCCAGCAGCTACAAAGGCCCCTTAGCGGGGGCTGATGAGCAGTTCTTC.